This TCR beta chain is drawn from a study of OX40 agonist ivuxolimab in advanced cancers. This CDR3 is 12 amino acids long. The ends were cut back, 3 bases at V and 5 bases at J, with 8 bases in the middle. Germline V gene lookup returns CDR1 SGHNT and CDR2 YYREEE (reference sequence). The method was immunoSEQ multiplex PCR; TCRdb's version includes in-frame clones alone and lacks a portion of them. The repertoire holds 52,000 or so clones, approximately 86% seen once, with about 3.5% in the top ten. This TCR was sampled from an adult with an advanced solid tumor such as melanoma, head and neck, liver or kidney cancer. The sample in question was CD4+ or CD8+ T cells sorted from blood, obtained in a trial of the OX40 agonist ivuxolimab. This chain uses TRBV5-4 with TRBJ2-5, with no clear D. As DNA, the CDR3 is TGTGCCAGCAGCTCAATGTGGGAGACCCAGTACTTC. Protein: CASSSMWETQYF.